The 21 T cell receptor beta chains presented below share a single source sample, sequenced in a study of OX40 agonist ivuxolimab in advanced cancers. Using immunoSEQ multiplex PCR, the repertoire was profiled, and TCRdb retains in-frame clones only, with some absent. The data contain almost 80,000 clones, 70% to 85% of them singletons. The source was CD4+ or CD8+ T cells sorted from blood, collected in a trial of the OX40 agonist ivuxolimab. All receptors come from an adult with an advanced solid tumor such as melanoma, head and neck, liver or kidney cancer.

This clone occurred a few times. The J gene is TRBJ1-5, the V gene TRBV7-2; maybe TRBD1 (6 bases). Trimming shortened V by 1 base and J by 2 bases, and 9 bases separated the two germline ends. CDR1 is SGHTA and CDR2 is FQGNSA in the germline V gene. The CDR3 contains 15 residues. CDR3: CASSLGWTGNQPQHF. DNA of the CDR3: TGTGCCAGCAGCTTAGGATGGACAGGCAATCAGCCCCAGCATTTT.

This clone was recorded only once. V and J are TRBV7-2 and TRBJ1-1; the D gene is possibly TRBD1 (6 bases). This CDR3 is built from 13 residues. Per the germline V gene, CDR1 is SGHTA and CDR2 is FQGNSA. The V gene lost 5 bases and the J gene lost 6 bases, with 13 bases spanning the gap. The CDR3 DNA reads TGTGCCAGCAGCGGTTATGGGGGCCCTGAAGCTTTCTTT. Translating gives CASSGYGGPEAFF.

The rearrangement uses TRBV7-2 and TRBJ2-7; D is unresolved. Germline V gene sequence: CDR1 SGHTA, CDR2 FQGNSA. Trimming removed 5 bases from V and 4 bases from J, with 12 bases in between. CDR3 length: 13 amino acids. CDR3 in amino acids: CASSERGGYEQYF. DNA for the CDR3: TGTGCCAGCAGCGAAAGAGGTGGTTACGAGCAGTACTTC.

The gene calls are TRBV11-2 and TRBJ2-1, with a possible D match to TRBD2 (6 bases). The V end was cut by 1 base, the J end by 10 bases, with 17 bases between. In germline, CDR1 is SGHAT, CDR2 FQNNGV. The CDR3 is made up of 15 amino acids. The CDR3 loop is CASSLVRGKEKEQFF. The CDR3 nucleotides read TGTGCCAGCAGCTTAGTCCGGGGGAAGGAAAAGGAGCAGTTCTTC.

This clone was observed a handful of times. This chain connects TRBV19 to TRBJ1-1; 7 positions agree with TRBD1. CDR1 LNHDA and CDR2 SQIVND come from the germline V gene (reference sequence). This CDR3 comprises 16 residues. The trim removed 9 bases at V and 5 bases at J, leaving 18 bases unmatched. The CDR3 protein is CASRPRGQGVITEAFF. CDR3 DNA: TGTGCCAGCCGACCCCGGGGGCAGGGGGTAATAACTGAAGCTTTCTTT.

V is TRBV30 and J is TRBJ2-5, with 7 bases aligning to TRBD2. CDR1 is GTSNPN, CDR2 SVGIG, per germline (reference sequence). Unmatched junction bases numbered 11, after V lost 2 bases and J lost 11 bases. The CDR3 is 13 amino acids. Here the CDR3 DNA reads TGTGCCTGGAGTAAAGCGGGGTGGTCGGAGCAGTACTTC. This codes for CAWSKAGWSEQYF.

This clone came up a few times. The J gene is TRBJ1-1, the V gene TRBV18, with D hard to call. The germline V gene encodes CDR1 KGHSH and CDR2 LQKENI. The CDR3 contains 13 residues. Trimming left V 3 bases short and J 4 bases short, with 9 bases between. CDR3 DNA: TGTGCCAGCTCACCTAGAACACTCACTGAAGCTTTCTTT. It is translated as CASSPRTLTEAFF.

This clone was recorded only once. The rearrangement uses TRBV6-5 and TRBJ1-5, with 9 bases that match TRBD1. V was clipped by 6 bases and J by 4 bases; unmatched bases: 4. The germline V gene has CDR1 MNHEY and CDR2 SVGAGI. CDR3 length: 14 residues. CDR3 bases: TGTGCCAGCAGCTGGACAGGGGCAAATCAGCCCCAGCATTTT. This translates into CASSWTGANQPQHF.

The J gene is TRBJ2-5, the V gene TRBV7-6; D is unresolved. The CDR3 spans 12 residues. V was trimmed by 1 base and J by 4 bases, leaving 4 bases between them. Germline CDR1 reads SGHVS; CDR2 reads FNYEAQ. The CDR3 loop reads CASSLVTETQYF. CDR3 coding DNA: TGTGCCAGCAGCTTAGTAACAGAGACCCAGTACTTC.

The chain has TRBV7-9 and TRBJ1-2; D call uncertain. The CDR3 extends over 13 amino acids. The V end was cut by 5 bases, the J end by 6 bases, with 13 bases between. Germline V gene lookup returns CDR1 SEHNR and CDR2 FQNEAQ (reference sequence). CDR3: CASSTSPGDGYTF. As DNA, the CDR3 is TGTGCCAGCAGCACCAGTCCTGGGGATGGCTACACCTTC.

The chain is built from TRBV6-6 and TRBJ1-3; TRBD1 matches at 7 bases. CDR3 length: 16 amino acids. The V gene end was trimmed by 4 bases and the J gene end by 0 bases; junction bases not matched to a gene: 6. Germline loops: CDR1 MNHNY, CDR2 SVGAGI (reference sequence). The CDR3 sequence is CASSSTRDSSGNTIYF. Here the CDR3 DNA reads TGTGCCAGCAGTTCCACTCGGGACAGCTCTGGAAACACCATATATTTT.

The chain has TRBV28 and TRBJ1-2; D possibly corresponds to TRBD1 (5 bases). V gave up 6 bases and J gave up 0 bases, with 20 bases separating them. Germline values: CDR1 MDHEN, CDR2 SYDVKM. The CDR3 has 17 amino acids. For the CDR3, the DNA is TGTGCCAGCAGCCCTGAGAGGGTCCGGGGCACTAACTATGGCTACACCTTC. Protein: CASSPERVRGTNYGYTF.

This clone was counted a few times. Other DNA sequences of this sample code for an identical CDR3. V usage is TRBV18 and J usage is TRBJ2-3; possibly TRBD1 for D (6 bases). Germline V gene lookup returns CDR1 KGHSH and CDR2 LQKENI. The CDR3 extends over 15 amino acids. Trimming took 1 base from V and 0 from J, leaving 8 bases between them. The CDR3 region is CASSPRTDSTDTQYF. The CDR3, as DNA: TGTGCCAGCTCACCACGGACAGATAGCACAGATACGCAGTATTTT.

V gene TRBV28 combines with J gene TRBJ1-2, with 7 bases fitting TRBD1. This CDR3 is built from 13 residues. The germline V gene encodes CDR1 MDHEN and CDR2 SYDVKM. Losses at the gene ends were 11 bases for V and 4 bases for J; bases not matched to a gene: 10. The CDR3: CAFQGGRGYGYTF. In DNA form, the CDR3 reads TGTGCCTTTCAAGGGGGCCGGGGCTATGGCTACACCTTC.

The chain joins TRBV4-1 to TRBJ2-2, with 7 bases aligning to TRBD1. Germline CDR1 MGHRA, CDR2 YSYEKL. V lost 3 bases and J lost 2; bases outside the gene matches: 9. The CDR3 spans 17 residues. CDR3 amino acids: CASSQARTGVNTGELFF. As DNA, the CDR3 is TGCGCCAGCAGCCAGGCCCGGACAGGAGTAAACACCGGGGAGCTGTTTTTT.

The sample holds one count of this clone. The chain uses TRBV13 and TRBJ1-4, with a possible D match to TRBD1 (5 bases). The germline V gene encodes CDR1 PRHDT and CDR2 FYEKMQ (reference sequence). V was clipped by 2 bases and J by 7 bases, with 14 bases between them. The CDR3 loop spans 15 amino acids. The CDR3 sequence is CASSLSGGGIEKLFF. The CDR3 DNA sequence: TGTGCCAGCAGCTTAAGCGGTGGGGGGATTGAAAAACTGTTTTTT. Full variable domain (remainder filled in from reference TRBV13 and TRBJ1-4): AAGVIQSPRHLIKEKRETATLKCYPIPRHDTVYWYQQGPGQDPQFLISFYEKMQSDKGSIPDRFSAQQFSDYHSELNMSSLELGDSALYFCASSLSGGGIEKLFFGSGTQLSVL.

The CDR3 nucleotides are TGTGCCAGCAGTTCTGACAGGGGGGGCGCCTATGGCTACACCTTC. Its translation: CASSSDRGGAYGYTF. V usage is TRBV28 and J usage is TRBJ1-2; TRBD1 aligns across 9 bases. Unmatched junction bases numbered 7, after V lost 4 bases and J lost 4 bases. This CDR3 contains 15 residues. Per germline, CDR1 MDHEN and CDR2 SYDVKM.

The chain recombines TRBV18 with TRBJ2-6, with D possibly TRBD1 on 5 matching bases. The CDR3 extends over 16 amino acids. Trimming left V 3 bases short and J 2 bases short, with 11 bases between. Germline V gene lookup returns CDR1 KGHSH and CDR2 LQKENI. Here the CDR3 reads CASSPRASAGANVLTF. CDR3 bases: TGTGCCAGCTCACCCAGGGCTTCAGCTGGGGCCAACGTCCTGACTTTC.

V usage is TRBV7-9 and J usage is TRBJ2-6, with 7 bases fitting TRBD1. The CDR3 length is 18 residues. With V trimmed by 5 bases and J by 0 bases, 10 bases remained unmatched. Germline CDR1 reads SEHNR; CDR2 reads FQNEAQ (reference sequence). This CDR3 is CASSPDRGQSSGANVLTF. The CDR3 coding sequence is TGTGCCAGCAGCCCCGACCGGGGACAGAGCTCTGGGGCCAACGTCCTGACTTTC.

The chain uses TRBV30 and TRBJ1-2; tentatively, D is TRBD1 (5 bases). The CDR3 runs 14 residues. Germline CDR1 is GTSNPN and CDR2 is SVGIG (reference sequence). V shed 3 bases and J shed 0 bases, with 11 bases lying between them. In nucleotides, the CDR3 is TGTGCCTGGAGCGGAGACAGTTCTAACTATGGCTACACCTTC. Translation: CAWSGDSSNYGYTF. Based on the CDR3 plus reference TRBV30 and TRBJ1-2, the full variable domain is SQTIHQWPATLVQPVGSPLSLECTVEGTSNPNLYWYRQAAGRGLQLLFYSVGIGQISSEVPQNLSASRPQDRQFILSSKKLLLSDSGFYLCAWSGDSSNYGYTFGSGTRLTVV.

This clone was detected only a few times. The CDR3 sequence is CASTPVGTAGYTF. The DNA of the CDR3 is TGTGCCAGCACCCCTGTGGGTACAGCGGGCTACACCTTC. This chain uses TRBV7-2 with TRBJ1-2; D unresolved. The CDR3 length is 13 residues. Trimming left V 7 bases short and J 8 bases short, with 17 bases between. Germline lookup yields CDR1 SGHTA and CDR2 FQGNSA.